This T cell receptor (beta chain) was sequenced in a study of blood T cell repertoires in COVID-19. Overall study: Collection of acute and convalescent COVID-19 samples took place in the United States, Italy and Spain. Nucleic acid was either cDNA or gDNA, and it came from T cells, B-cell-depleted T cells, or PBMCs.

In the authors' methods: Estimated nucleated cell counts came from reference gene primer amplification. Measured with immunoSEQ multiplex PCR; TCRdb has only the in-frame clones, and not every one. From that table come the V and J calls and clone size; the DNA was used to work out D and trimming. The data contain nearly 350,000 clones, around 83% of them singletons. Germline lookup yields CDR1 LGHNA and CDR2 YNFKEQ. V was cut by 3 bases and J by 12 bases, with 20 bases left in between. This CDR3 spans 14 amino acids. The gene calls are TRBV4-2 and TRBJ1-1; TRBD1 is a possible D gene (5 bases). Input material: peripheral blood. The receptor's source is a man under 40 with active or convalescent COVID-19. The CDR3 here is CASSHPRGGVMSFF. Written as DNA, the CDR3 is TGTGCCAGCAGCCACCCCCGAGGAGGGGTGATGTCTTTCTTT.